This T cell receptor beta chain was profiled in a study of sequential checkpoint blockade in melanoma. This clone was counted a few times. Treatment described: randomized to nivolumab then ipilimumab (arm A) or the reverse (arm B). None of the patients previously received DNA-damaging chemotherapy. PBMC sorting kept live CD3+CD8+ cells without CD19 or CD56. The CDR3 sequence is 13 residues long. Per germline, CDR1 LNHDA and CDR2 SQIVND (reference sequence). V lost 4 bases to trimming and J lost 10 bases, with 14 bases between them. Data came from immunoSEQ multiplex PCR; TCRdb stores just in-frame clones and leaves some out. The table includes about 14,000 clones, around 48% detected once.

This TCR was recovered from a human donor with melanoma. This specimen consisted of CD8+ T cells sorted from blood (inferred from file names), obtained from a patient given nivolumab and ipilimumab in sequence. The gene calls are TRBV19 and TRBJ1-5, with a weak D call TRBD1 (5 bases). CDR3 sequence (DNA): TGTGCCAGTAGTACTCCGACGGGGGAACCCCAGCATTTT. Protein sequence: CASSTPTGEPQHF. Full variable domain (remainder filled in from reference TRBV19 and TRBJ1-5): DGGITQSPKYLFRKEGQNVTLSCEQNLNHDAMYWYRQDPGQGLRLIYYSQIVNDFQKGDIAEGYSVSREKKESFPLTVTSAQKNPTAFYLCASSTPTGEPQHFGDGTRLSIL.